These 2 T cell receptor beta chains came from one sample sequenced in a study of circulating CD8 cells and anti-PD-1 response in melanoma. Sorting of live CD3+CD8+TCRalphabeta+ cells by PD-1 and/or TIGIT gave four subsets. The QIAseq Immune Repertoire TCR panel built the libraries from approximately 15 ng of total RNA. TCRdb called the reads again in MiXCR, with one record for every CDR3 protein. The profile shows several hundred distinct CDR3 sequences, approximately 5.7% of them singletons. The sequenced sample was CD8+ T cells from PBMCs, obtained at baseline or after one month of anti-PD-1 therapy (not recorded which). These receptors came from a human donor with melanoma.

Within the sample, this clonotype is large. The junction departs from the called germline gene at one end, perhaps through a read error. The rearrangement links TRBV25-1 to TRBJ2-1; 8 bases match TRBD2. The germline V gene encodes CDR1 MGHDK and CDR2 SYGVNS. CDR3 size: 13 residues. The CDR3 protein is CASSGPGGNEQLF. The DNA of the CDR3 is TGTGCCAGCAGTGGACCGGGGGGGAATGAGCAGCTCTTC.

The V call is TRBV28, the J call TRBJ2-7, with 7 bases lining up with TRBD1. The CDR3 totals 11 residues. With 5 bases clipped from V and 6 bases from J, the junction kept 1 base outside the gene matches. Germline V CDR1 and CDR2: MDHEN, SYDVKM. CDR3 in DNA: TGTGCCAGCAGTGACAGGGTCGAGCAGTACTTC. Its translation is CASSDRVEQYF.